These 22 T cell receptor beta chains originate from one sample sequenced in a study of radiation and T cells in renal cell carcinoma. Generated by immunoSEQ multiplex PCR, the TCRdb table keeps only in-frame clones and is missing some. The table lists 70,000 to 80,000 clones, 86% of them singletons. Time point here: blood 2 weeks post-SBRT. Noted treatment: 15 Gy SBRT to primary tumor, nephrectomy 4 weeks later. The sample here was blood, taken from a patient whose treatment included radiotherapy and nephrectomy. The receptors were gathered from a woman between 45 and 65 years old with renal cell carcinoma.

This clone came up once. J is TRBJ2-6 and V is TRBV7-2; TRBD2 matches 10 bases. The CDR3 spans 18 residues. CDR1 and CDR2 (germline): SGHTA, FQGNSA. V dropped 1 base and J dropped 1; count of bases not matched to a gene: 4. CDR3 nucleotides: TGTGCCAGCAGCTTAGAGGGACTAGCGAAATCTGGGGCCAACGTCCTGACTTTC. Translated, it gives CASSLEGLAKSGANVLTF. The full variable domain, its missing parts supplied by reference TRBV7-2 and TRBJ2-6, is GAGVSQSPSNKVTEKGKDVELRCDPISGHTALYWYRQSLGQGLEFLIYFQGNSAPDKSGLPSDRFSAERTGGSVSTLTIQRTQQEDSAVYLCASSLEGLAKSGANVLTFGAGSRLTVL.

CDR3 region: CSVGPGAGGPVRADTQYF. DNA of the CDR3: TGCAGCGTGGGGCCAGGGGCGGGAGGGCCCGTACGGGCAGATACGCAGTATTTT. The gene calls are TRBV29-1 and TRBJ2-3; 9 bases match TRBD2. V shed 6 bases and J 4 bases; nucleotides not matched to a gene: 20. Germline CDR1 and CDR2: SQVTM and ANQGSEA. CDR3 length equals 18 residues.

Here the CDR3 DNA reads TGTGCCAGCAGCTTTGTGGCCGGGGCGGATAGCATTCAGTACTTC. It yields the protein CASSFVAGADSIQYF. The chain carries TRBV11-2 and TRBJ2-4; tentatively, D is TRBD1 or TRBD2 (5 bases each). The V gene's germline CDR1 is SGHAT and CDR2 FQNNGV. This CDR3 has 15 residues. Trimming left V 3 bases short and J 9 bases short, with 18 bases between.

V gene TRBV6-1 combines with J gene TRBJ1-3, with a possible D match to TRBD1 (6 bases). V was trimmed by 5 bases and J by 2 bases, leaving 13 bases between them. Germline V CDR1 and CDR2: MNHNS, SASEGT. The CDR3 has 15 residues. The DNA of the CDR3 is TGTGCCAGCAGTCCTGAGGGGGATCCTGGAAACACCATATATTTT. It specifies CASSPEGDPGNTIYF.

The chain has TRBV4-3 and TRBJ2-7; D may be TRBD2 (5 bases). The V gene lost 3 bases and the J gene lost 0 bases, with 12 bases spanning the gap. Germline CDR1 and CDR2: LGHNA and YSLEER. This CDR3 spans 15 amino acids. Written as DNA, the CDR3 is TGCGCCAGCAGCCAGCAACATAGCGCCTCCTACGAGCAGTACTTC. It encodes CASSQQHSASYEQYF.

This clone has more than one count but fewer than ten. CDR3 sequence reads: CASSQESIANTGELFF. The DNA for the CDR3 is TGTGCCAGCAGCCAAGAGTCTATCGCGAACACCGGGGAGCTGTTTTTT. The chain employs TRBV4-2 and TRBJ2-2, with unresolved D. Per germline, CDR1 LGHNA and CDR2 YNFKEQ. The length of the CDR3 is 16 residues. V shed 0 bases and J shed 0 bases, with 8 bases lying between them.

This clone is a singleton in its sample. The V call is TRBV6-1, the J call TRBJ2-1, with a tentative D call TRBD2 (6 bases). Per the germline V gene, CDR1 is MNHNS and CDR2 is SASEGT. The CDR3 has 15 residues. Trimming removed 3 bases from V and 6 bases from J, with 15 bases in between. Here the CDR3 reads CASSDSGRYGNEQFF. CDR3 bases: TGTGCCAGCAGTGATAGCGGCAGGTACGGCAATGAGCAGTTCTTC.

The chain joins TRBV4-3 to TRBJ2-2; D is perhaps TRBD2 (7 bases). CDR1 LGHNA and CDR2 YSLEER come from the germline V gene. CDR3 length equals 16 residues. Trimming cost V 0 bases and J 7 bases, with 15 bases left between them. The CDR3 loop is CASSQDRTRGGGELFF. The CDR3 DNA is TGCGCCAGCAGCCAAGACAGGACTAGGGGGGGCGGGGAGCTGTTTTTT.

The V gene is TRBV9, the J gene TRBJ1-3; possible D gene TRBD1, 5 bases. V gave up 2 bases and J gave up 2 bases, with 14 bases separating them. The CDR3 runs to 16 residues. Per the germline V gene, CDR1 is SGDLS and CDR2 is YYNGEE. The CDR3 loop reads CASSVLRVCTGNTIYF. The CDR3 coding sequence is TGTGCCAGCAGCGTGCTCAGGGTATGTACTGGAAACACCATATATTTT.

CDR3 nucleotide sequence: TGCAGCGTTAAGGGGACAGGGGGCTACGAGCAGTACTTC. It yields the protein CSVKGTGGYEQYF. V usage is TRBV29-1 and J usage is TRBJ2-7; 11 nucleotides align to TRBD1. The CDR3 runs 13 residues. Germline CDR1 reads SQVTM; CDR2 reads ANQGSEA. The trim removed 5 bases at V and 3 bases at J, leaving 3 bases unmatched.

There are a few counts of this clone. The gene calls are TRBV9 and TRBJ1-6, with D perhaps TRBD1 (6 bases). Trimming stripped 3 bases from V and 5 bases from J, with 12 bases between. The CDR3 is made up of 15 amino acids. Germline CDR1 is SGDLS and CDR2 is YYNGEE. The chain's CDR3 is CASSAGQTNNSPLHF. In DNA, the CDR3 is TGTGCCAGCAGCGCTGGACAGACCAATAATTCACCCCTCCACTTT. Based on the CDR3 plus reference TRBV9 and TRBJ1-6, the full variable domain is DSGVTQTPKHLITATGQRVTLRCSPRSGDLSVYWYQQSLDQGLQFLIQYYNGEERAKGNILERFSAQQFPDLHSELNLSSLELGDSALYFCASSAGQTNNSPLHFGNGTRLTVT.

This chain joins TRBV5-1 and TRBJ1-1; D ambiguous. CDR3 length: 14 amino acids. Trimming removed 0 bases at V and 6 bases at J, with 12 bases between. The germline gives CDR1 SGHRS, CDR2 YFSETQ. CDR3 sequence reads: CASSLAPGGSEAFF. The DNA for the CDR3 is TGCGCCAGCAGCTTGGCTCCAGGCGGCTCTGAAGCTTTCTTT.

The chain recombines TRBV18 with TRBJ1-1; D uncertain. This CDR3 region has 14 residues. Trimming shortened V by 6 bases and J by 3 bases, and 14 bases separated the two germline ends. In germline, CDR1 is KGHSH, CDR2 LQKENI. The CDR3 region is CASSLQPGYTEAFF. The CDR3 nucleotides are TGTGCCAGCTCTCTACAGCCAGGATACACTGAAGCTTTCTTT.

The chain has TRBV30 and TRBJ2-3; 16 positions match TRBD2. CDR1 is GTSNPN and CDR2 is SVGIG in the germline V gene (reference sequence). With V trimmed by 3 bases and J by 6 bases, 9 bases remained unmatched. The CDR3 is made up of 17 amino acids. DNA of the CDR3: TGTGCCTGGAGGGTGGGGACTAGCGGGGGGGCATGGGATACGCAGTATTTT. Translation: CAWRVGTSGGAWDTQYF.

V is TRBV6-1 and J is TRBJ1-2, with D uncertain. Looked up from germline, CDR1 is MNHNS and CDR2 is SASEGT. V lost 7 bases, J lost 7 bases, and 16 bases lay in between. The CDR3 contains 13 residues. For the CDR3, the DNA is TGTGCCAGCATCGAAGTAAGGGCCAGTGGCTACACCTTC. It is translated as CASIEVRASGYTF.

The V gene is TRBV7-6, the J gene TRBJ2-1; D may correspond to TRBD1 or TRBD2 (5 bases each). The CDR3 has 16 residues. V was cut by 4 bases and J by 0 bases, with 13 bases left in between. Germline CDR1 reads SGHVS; CDR2 reads FNYEAQ. This CDR3 reads CASSSPGPRSYNEQFF. CDR3 DNA sequence: TGTGCCAGCAGCTCGCCGGGACCGCGCTCCTACAATGAGCAGTTCTTC.

The J gene is TRBJ2-3, the V gene TRBV9; D ambiguous. V lost 4 bases and J 4 bases, leaving 10 bases between the germline ends. The CDR3 consists of 13 residues. Germline V gene data show CDR1 as SGDLS and CDR2 as YYNGEE. CDR3 bases: TGTGCCAGCAGCTCCTCTTCGGCAGATACGCAGTATTTT. Its translation: CASSSSSADTQYF.

CDR3 protein: CASSPRDRGSATNEKLFF. The DNA of the CDR3 is TGTGCCAGCAGTCCCCGGGACAGGGGTTCCGCAACTAATGAAAAACTGTTTTTT. V and J are TRBV27 and TRBJ1-4; 10 nucleotides match TRBD1. V trimming: 5 bases; J trimming: 0 bases; junction bases outside the gene matches: 9. Germline CDR1 is MNHEY and CDR2 is SMNVEV (reference sequence). The CDR3 is 18 residues long.

The chain recombines TRBV7-9 with TRBJ2-6; 7 bases are shared with TRBD2. J gave up 4 bases and V 10 bases, and 4 bases lay outside the gene matches. CDR3 length equals 13 residues. Germline CDR1 SEHNR, CDR2 FQNEAQ (reference sequence). In nucleotides, the CDR3 is TGTGCCACGGGCGGGAGCGGGGCCAACGTCCTGACTTTC. It specifies CATGGSGANVLTF. Full variable domain (rest looked up from reference TRBV7-9 and TRBJ2-6): DTGVSQNPRHKITKRGQNVTFRCDPISEHNRLYWYRQTLGQGPEFLTYFQNEAQLEKSRLLSDRFSAERPKGSFSTLEIQRTEQGDSAMYLCATGGSGANVLTFGAGSRLTVL.

The rearrangement links TRBV5-1 to TRBJ2-3; unclear D gene. The germline CDR1 and CDR2 sequences are SGHRS and YFSETQ. The V end lost 5 bases, the J end lost 6 bases, and 16 bases lay between the germline ends. This CDR3 spans 14 amino acids. CDR3: CASSLAQKGDTQYF. The CDR3 DNA reads as TGCGCCAGCAGTCTGGCCCAAAAAGGGGATACGCAGTATTTT. The variable domain in full, completed from reference TRBV5-1 and TRBJ2-3, reads KAGVTQTPRYLIKTRGQQVTLSCSPISGHRSVSWYQQTPGQGLQFLFEYFSETQRNKGNFPGRFSGRQFSNSRSEMNVSTLELGDSALYLCASSLAQKGDTQYFGPGTRLTVL.

The chain couples TRBV7-2 to TRBJ1-6; 7 nucleotides agree with TRBD1. Germline CDR1 and CDR2: SGHTA and FQGNSA. This CDR3 is 15 amino acids long. J lost 7 bases, V lost 6 bases, and 9 bases had no gene match. CDR3 in DNA: TGTGCCAGCAGGCTGACGACAGGGATCAATTCACCCCTCCACTTT. It translates to CASRLTTGINSPLHF.

This rearrangement joins TRBV21-1 to TRBJ2-3. TRBV21-1 is marked as a pseudogene. The CDR3 is 15 amino acids. The CDR3: CASSPRKDPTDTQYF. DNA of the CDR3: TGTGCCAGCAGCCCCCGAAAGGACCCCACAGATACGCAGTATTTT.